Shown below are 5 T cell receptor beta chains from a single sample sequenced in a study of OX40 agonist ivuxolimab in advanced cancers. The assay was immunoSEQ multiplex PCR, and TCRdb's table has in-frame clones only and misses some. The table shows fewer than 45,000 clones, with around 80% occurring only once. The source material was CD4+ or CD8+ T cells sorted from blood, sampled in a trial of the OX40 agonist ivuxolimab. These receptors were taken from an adult with an advanced solid tumor such as melanoma, head and neck, liver or kidney cancer.

This clone was picked up a small number of times. As DNA, the CDR3 is TGCGCCAGCAGTACGGCCTACGAGCAGTACTTC. Protein sequence: CASSTAYEQYF. This chain links TRBV5-1 with TRBJ2-7; D is unresolved. Germline V lookup: CDR1 SGHRS, CDR2 YFSETQ. The CDR3 has 11 amino acids. V dropped 5 bases and J dropped 2 bases, with 5 bases sitting between them. The variable domain in full, completed from reference TRBV5-1 and TRBJ2-7, reads KAGVTQTPRYLIKTRGQQVTLSCSPISGHRSVSWYQQTPGQGLQFLFEYFSETQRNKGNFPGRFSGRQFSNSRSEMNVSTLELGDSALYLCASSTAYEQYFGPGTRLTVT.

This chain links TRBV5-6 with TRBJ2-3; D is uncertain. CDR1 is SGHDT and CDR2 is YYEEEE in the germline V gene. The germline V and J ends were trimmed by 2 bases and 5 bases, with 3 bases remaining between them. The CDR3 is made up of 11 amino acids. The CDR3 DNA reads as TGTGCCAGCAGCTTCGGAGATACGCAGTATTTT. This gives the protein CASSFGDTQYF.

This sequence joins TRBV5-1 and TRBJ1-4; the match to TRBD1 covers 9 bases. J lost 8 bases, V lost 3 bases, and 5 bases had no gene match. This CDR3 comprises 14 residues. In germline, CDR1 is SGHRS, CDR2 YFSETQ. The CDR3 loop is CASSSGQGDEKLFF. CDR3 in DNA: TGCGCCAGCAGCTCGGGACAGGGAGACGAAAAACTGTTTTTT.

V gene TRBV11-2 combines with J gene TRBJ1-6; tentatively, D is TRBD1 (5 bases). V was pared by 1 base and J by 0 bases, with 13 bases between. Germline loops: CDR1 SGHAT, CDR2 FQNNGV. This CDR3 is 18 amino acids long. The CDR3 DNA follows: TGTGCCAGCAGCTTAGTGGACGGGGGGAGCTCCTATAATTCACCCCTCCACTTT. This sequence encodes CASSLVDGGSSYNSPLHF.

This clone showed up just a few times. This rearrangement joins TRBV4-1 to TRBJ1-1; 8 nucleotides line up with TRBD1. Germline values: CDR1 MGHRA, CDR2 YSYEKL. The CDR3 consists of 15 residues. The trim removed 0 bases at V and 8 bases at J, leaving 8 bases unmatched. The CDR3 here is CASSQDLAGGFEAFF. The CDR3 nucleotides are TGCGCCAGCAGCCAAGATTTAGCAGGGGGCTTCGAAGCTTTCTTT.